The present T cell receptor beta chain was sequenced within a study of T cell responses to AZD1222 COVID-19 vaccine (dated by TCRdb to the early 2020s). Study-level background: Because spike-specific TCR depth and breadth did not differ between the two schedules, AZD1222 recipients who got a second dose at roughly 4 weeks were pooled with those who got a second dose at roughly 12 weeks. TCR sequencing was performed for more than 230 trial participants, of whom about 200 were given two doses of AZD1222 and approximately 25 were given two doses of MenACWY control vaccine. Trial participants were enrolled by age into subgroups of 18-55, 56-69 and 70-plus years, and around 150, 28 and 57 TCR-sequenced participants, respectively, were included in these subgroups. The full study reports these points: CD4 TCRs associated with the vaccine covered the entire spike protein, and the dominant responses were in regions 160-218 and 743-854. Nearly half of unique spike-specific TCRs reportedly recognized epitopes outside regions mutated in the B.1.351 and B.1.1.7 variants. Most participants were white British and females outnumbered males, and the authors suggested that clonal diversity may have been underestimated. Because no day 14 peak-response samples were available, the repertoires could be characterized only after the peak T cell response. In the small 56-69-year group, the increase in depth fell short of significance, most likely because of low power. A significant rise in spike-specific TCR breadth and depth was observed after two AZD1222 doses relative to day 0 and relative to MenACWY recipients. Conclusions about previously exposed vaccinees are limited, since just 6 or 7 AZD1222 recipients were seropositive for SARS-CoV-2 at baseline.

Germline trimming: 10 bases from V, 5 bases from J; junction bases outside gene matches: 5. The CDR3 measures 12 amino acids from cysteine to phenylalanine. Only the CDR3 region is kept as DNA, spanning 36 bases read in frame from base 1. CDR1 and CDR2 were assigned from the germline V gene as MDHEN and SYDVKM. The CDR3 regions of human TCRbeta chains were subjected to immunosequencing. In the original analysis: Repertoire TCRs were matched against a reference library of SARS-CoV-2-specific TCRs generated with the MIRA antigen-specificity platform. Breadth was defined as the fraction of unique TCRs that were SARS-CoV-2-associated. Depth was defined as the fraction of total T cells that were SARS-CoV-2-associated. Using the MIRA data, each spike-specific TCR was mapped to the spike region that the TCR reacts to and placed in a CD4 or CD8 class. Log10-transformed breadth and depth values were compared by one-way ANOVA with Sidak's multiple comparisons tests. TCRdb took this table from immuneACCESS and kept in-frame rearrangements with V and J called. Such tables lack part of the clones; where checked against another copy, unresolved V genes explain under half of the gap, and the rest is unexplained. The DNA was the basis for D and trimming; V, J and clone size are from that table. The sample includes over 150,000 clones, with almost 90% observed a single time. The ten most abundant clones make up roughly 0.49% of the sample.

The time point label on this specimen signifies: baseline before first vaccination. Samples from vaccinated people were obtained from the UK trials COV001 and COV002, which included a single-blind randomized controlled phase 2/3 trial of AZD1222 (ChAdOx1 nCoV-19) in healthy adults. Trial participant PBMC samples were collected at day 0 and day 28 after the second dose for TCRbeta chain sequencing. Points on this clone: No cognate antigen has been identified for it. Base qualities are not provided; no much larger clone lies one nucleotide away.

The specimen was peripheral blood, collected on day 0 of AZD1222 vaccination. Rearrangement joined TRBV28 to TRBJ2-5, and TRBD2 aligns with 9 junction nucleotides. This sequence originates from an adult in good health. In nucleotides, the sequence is TGTGCCACCTGGAGCGGGAGGGAGACCCAGTACTTC. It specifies CATWSGRETQYF.